This T cell receptor beta chain appears in the sequencing data of a study of long-term antiretroviral therapy in people with HIV. A v3.0 immunoSEQ assay was performed at survey level. Measured with immunoSEQ multiplex PCR; TCRdb has only the in-frame clones, and not every one. The repertoire includes about 11,000 clones, around three quarters of them detected once, and around 17% sits in the top ten. Material: unsorted PBMCs, obtained at the start of antiretroviral therapy, before treatment. This receptor was taken from a man aged 25-45 years with HIV.

This CDR3 reads CSVWTGYDTGELFF. For the CDR3, the DNA is TGCAGCGTTTGGACAGGGTATGACACCGGGGAGCTGTTTTTT. The V call is TRBV29-1, the J call TRBJ2-2; 8 bases map to TRBD1. The V and J ends lost 5 bases and 3 bases, in that order; junction bases with no gene match: 5. The CDR3 runs 14 residues. Germline V gives CDR1 SQVTM, CDR2 ANQGSEA.